This T cell receptor (beta chain) was sequenced in a study of cytomegalovirus exposure and HLA in healthy donors. Looking at the study overall: The Caucasian-associated ancestry cluster contained about four fifths of the approximately 420 genotyped donors.

Broader study findings: In an earlier analysis, in roughly 580 donors, most V segments appeared productive either ~87% or ~30% of the time. Of the V segments, some could not be distinguished, including TRBV6-2 and TRBV6-3, and were excluded.

Amplification used 60 Vbeta primers and 13 Jbeta primers. Some clones are missing from TCRdb's copy, which holds only in-frame ones; the method was immunoSEQ multiplex PCR. This sample yields tens of thousands of clones, of which roughly 70% are seen a single time; nearly 25% belongs to the top ten. This CDR3 region has 15 residues. Germline-derived CDR1 and CDR2 are LGHNA and YNFKEQ. V was pared by 0 bases and J by 7 bases, with 7 bases of the junction left unmatched. This clone was seen a single time. What it binds is not known. The sequence derives from a man between 45 and 60 years old in good health and CMV-seropositive. Source material: PBMCs. The genes are TRBV4-2 and TRBJ2-3; 7 bases map to TRBD1. CDR3 nucleotide sequence: TGTGCCAGCAGCCAAGATATGGGGACAGTCAATACGCAGTATTTT. Its translation is CASSQDMGTVNTQYF.